These T cell receptor beta chains were read from a single sample in a study of T cells in Graves' hyperthyroidism and ophthalmopathy. Each CDR3 protein gets one entry after TCRdb re-called the multiplex PCR reads with MiXCR. The sample has some 600,000 distinct CDR3 sequences, over 11% seen once. Source material: blood. Receptor source: a woman under 40 with Graves' hyperthyroidism that later progressed to Graves' ophthalmopathy. CDR3s include the opening cysteine and the closing phenylalanine or tryptophan. The D gene is left open where the match is weak. Clone size appears in some rows only: once, few, many, or a class for an expanded clone.

j_call: TRBJ2-1; d_call: -; clone_size: many; v_call: TRBV28; cdr3_nt: TGTGCCAGCAGTTCATTGTCCCGATTGGGGGAGCAGTTCTTC; cdr3_aa: CASSSLSRLGEQFF
j_call: TRBJ2-7; d_call: TRBD1; clone_size: -; v_call: TRBV20-1; cdr3_nt: TGCAGTGCTACAACGGGACAGGGTGACGAGCAGTACTTC; cdr3_aa: CSATTGQGDEQYF
j_call: TRBJ2-7; d_call: TRBD2; clone_size: -; v_call: TRBV7-9; cdr3_nt: TGTGCCAGCAGTTCAACCGGGACTAGCGGGCCTTACGAGCAGTACTTC; cdr3_aa: CASSSTGTSGPYEQYF
j_call: TRBJ2-4; d_call: -; clone_size: many; v_call: TRBV11-2; cdr3_nt: TGTGCCAGCAGCTTTCTAGGAGAGAGATTAGGAAACATTCAGTACTTC; cdr3_aa: CASSFLGERLGNIQYF
j_call: TRBJ2-2; d_call: TRBD2; clone_size: many; v_call: TRBV19; cdr3_nt: TGTGCCAGTAGTCCCGTTAAAGCGGGAGGGGAGGACACCGGGGAGCTGTTTTTT; cdr3_aa: CASSPVKAGGEDTGELFF
j_call: TRBJ1-2; d_call: -; clone_size: few; v_call: TRBV30; cdr3_nt: TGTGCCGAGGCGATGGATTTGGACTATGGCTACACCTTC; cdr3_aa: CAEAMDLDYGYTF
j_call: TRBJ2-1; d_call: -; clone_size: -; v_call: TRBV6-2/TRBV6-3; cdr3_nt: TGTGCCAGCAGGCGACGGACACTGGATGAGCAGTTCTTC; cdr3_aa: CASRRRTLDEQFF
j_call: TRBJ1-1; d_call: TRBD1; clone_size: many; v_call: TRBV29-1; cdr3_nt: TGCAGCGTCTCAGGGGGCACTGAAGCTTTCTTT; cdr3_aa: CSVSGGTEAFF
j_call: TRBJ2-1; d_call: -; clone_size: many; v_call: TRBV14; cdr3_nt: TGTGCCAGCAGCCAGCTAGCGAGCCCCTCGGATGAGCAGTTCTTC; cdr3_aa: CASSQLASPSDEQFF
j_call: TRBJ2-7; d_call: -; clone_size: many; v_call: TRBV28; cdr3_nt: TGTGCCAGTTCTCGACAGTCTCCCTACGAGCAGTACTTC; cdr3_aa: CASSRQSPYEQYF
j_call: TRBJ2-1; d_call: -; clone_size: many; v_call: TRBV5-1; cdr3_nt: TGCGCCAGCAGCTTGGACCGGCCCCCGGATGAGCAGTTCTTC; cdr3_aa: CASSLDRPPDEQFF
j_call: TRBJ2-7; d_call: -; clone_size: many; v_call: TRBV20-1; cdr3_nt: TGCAGTGCTAGAGATGGAACAGGTGGCTACGAGCAGTACTTC; cdr3_aa: CSARDGTGGYEQYF
j_call: TRBJ2-7; d_call: TRBD2; clone_size: -; v_call: TRBV5-1; cdr3_nt: TGCGCCAGCAGCTTGGAGGGTAGCGGGAGACCCTACGAGCAGTACTTC; cdr3_aa: CASSLEGSGRPYEQYF
j_call: TRBJ2-7; d_call: -; clone_size: many; v_call: TRBV7-3; cdr3_nt: TGTGCCAGCAGCTTAACTAGCGCGAGATACGAGCAGTACTTC; cdr3_aa: CASSLTSARYEQYF
j_call: TRBJ1-2; d_call: -; clone_size: -; v_call: TRBV30; cdr3_nt: TGTGCCTGGAGTGTACACGGGGCGGGCTATGGCTACACCTTC; cdr3_aa: CAWSVHGAGYGYTF
j_call: TRBJ1-5; d_call: TRBD1; clone_size: few; v_call: TRBV27; cdr3_nt: TGTGCCAGCAGTTTGGTGGGACAGACTAGCAATCAGCCCCAGCATTTT; cdr3_aa: CASSLVGQTSNQPQHF
j_call: TRBJ2-3; d_call: -; clone_size: many; v_call: TRBV28; cdr3_nt: TGTGCCAGCGGGGTTTTGGATACGCAGTATTTT; cdr3_aa: CASGVLDTQYF
j_call: TRBJ2-7; d_call: -; clone_size: many; v_call: TRBV11-2; cdr3_nt: TGTGCCAGCAGCTCCCTACAGGGACCGAGGTCCTACGAGCAGTACTTC; cdr3_aa: CASSSLQGPRSYEQYF
j_call: TRBJ1-5; d_call: TRBD1; clone_size: many; v_call: TRBV6-5; cdr3_nt: TGTGCCAGCAGTTACTCGTGGGACAGTGATCAGCCCCAGCATTTT; cdr3_aa: CASSYSWDSDQPQHF
j_call: TRBJ1-2; d_call: -; clone_size: few; v_call: TRBV6-1; cdr3_nt: TGTGCCAGCGGGGGGGGTAGGTATGGCTACACCTTC; cdr3_aa: CASGGGRYGYTF
j_call: TRBJ1-2; d_call: -; clone_size: many; v_call: TRBV12-3/TRBV12-4; cdr3_nt: TGTGCCAGTCAGGGAAACTATGGCTACACCTTC; cdr3_aa: CASQGNYGYTF
j_call: TRBJ1-5; d_call: -; clone_size: many; v_call: TRBV7-2; cdr3_nt: TGTGCCAGCAGCTTACGACGGGGGGCAAGGGGCCAGCCCCAGCATTTT; cdr3_aa: CASSLRRGARGQPQHF
j_call: TRBJ2-7; d_call: -; clone_size: few; v_call: TRBV7-7; cdr3_nt: TGTGCTAGCAGCTTAGTCAGTGGGGACGGAGGCCCCTACGAGCAGTACTTC; cdr3_aa: CASSLVSGDGGPYEQYF
j_call: TRBJ1-2; d_call: -; clone_size: many; v_call: TRBV28; cdr3_nt: TGTGCCAGCAGTTTAACTTCTAAACCTCGGGGCTACACCTTC; cdr3_aa: CASSLTSKPRGYTF